This record looks at one T cell receptor beta chain sequence and its context. The source of the sample is a study of T cells after yellow fever vaccination. Overall study context: Fractions of low cell number were prepared using SMART-Seq v4 Ultra Low Input.

TCRdb independently ran MiXCR on the 5' RACE reads; one entry per CDR3 protein. The table includes over 85,000 distinct CDR3 sequences, 8% to 10% detected once. Points from the study as a whole: On re-exposure, the response was weaker but peaked faster, at day 5 versus 15. Contamination of FACS-sorted repertoires by abundant clonotypes from the bulk population could occur.

This CDR3 spans 13 amino acids. The V and J ends lost 4 bases and 1 base respectively, with 8 bases between them. The germline CDR1 and CDR2 sequences are SEHNR and FQNEAQ (reference sequence). Sample: CD8+ T cells not binding an NS4B(214-222) dextramer, sorted from PBMCs, taken less than 18 days after the first yellow fever vaccination. This receptor was taken from a man aged 18 to 30 who received the YFV17D yellow fever vaccine. J is TRBJ2-7 and V is TRBV7-9, with no clear D. The CDR3 DNA sequence: TGTGCCAGCAGCTCCGACTCGTCCTACGAGCAGTACTTC. This encodes CASSSDSSYEQYF.